The rows below give T cell receptor beta chains drawn from one sample of a study of graft-versus-host responses after intestinal transplantation. This table comes from immunoSEQ multiplex PCR, and its TCRdb copy is limited to in-frame clones, with some not included. The data show 98,000 or so clones, with roughly 88% seen just once and 1.4% held by the top ten. This material consisted of PBMCs, taken 255 days after intestinal transplant. These TCRs come from a human patient who received an intestinal transplant, so some T cells may come from the graft donor. Each CDR3 is given with its conserved first and last residue. The D gene is left open where the match is weak. Clone size appears in some rows only: once, few, many, or a class for an expanded clone.

v_gene	j_gene	abundance	d_gene	CDR3nt	CDR3aa
TRBV27	TRBJ2-7	once	TRBD2	TGTGCCAGCAGTTTAAAGGGGCAGCGGGACTACGAGCAGTACTTC	CASSLKGQRDYEQYF
TRBV10-3	TRBJ2-1	.	TRBD2	TGTGCCATCAGTGGGACGGCGGGAGCTGGGCCGTTCTTC	CAISGTAGAGPFF
TRBV6-1	TRBJ2-6	.	.	TGTGCCACCTTGACTGGGGCCAACGTCCTGACTTTC	CATLTGANVLTF
TRBV27	TRBJ2-1	.	.	TGTGCCAGCAGCGGACCGGGGCCCAATGAGCAGTTCTTC	CASSGPGPNEQFF
TRBV2	TRBJ2-7	.	TRBD2	TGTGCCAGCATAGCCGGGACTAGCGGCTCCTACGAGCAGTACTTC	CASIAGTSGSYEQYF
TRBV6-5	TRBJ2-7	.	TRBD1	TGTGCCAGCAGTTACGGGACAGGGGCCCACGAGCAGTACTTC	CASSYGTGAHEQYF
TRBV28	TRBJ1-2	.	TRBD1	TGTGCCAGCAGTTACACCGGGACAGATATCTATGGCTACACCTTC	CASSYTGTDIYGYTF
TRBV7-9	TRBJ1-2	.	.	TGTGCCAGCAGCTTAGCCAGCTATGGCTACACCTTC	CASSLASYGYTF
TRBV5-4	TRBJ1-2	.	TRBD1	TGTGCCAGCAGCTTACAGGGGCACTATGGCTACACCTTC	CASSLQGHYGYTF
TRBV6-5	TRBJ2-5	.	.	TGTGCCAGCACCCCCTTTGGGGGTGGGGAGACCCAGTACTTC	CASTPFGGGETQYF
TRBV28	TRBJ1-5	.	.	TGTGCCAGCAGTTTACGGCCAGGCAATCAGCCCCAGCATTTT	CASSLRPGNQPQHF
TRBV6-1	TRBJ1-5	.	.	TGTGCCAGCAGACCTGGAGGGAATCAGCCCCAGCATTTT	CASRPGGNQPQHF
TRBV28	TRBJ2-7	.	TRBD2	TGTGCCAGCAGTTCCCGGACTAGCGGGTTCTACGAGCAGTACTTC	CASSSRTSGFYEQYF
TRBV28	TRBJ2-3	.	.	TGTGCCAGCTGGCGGGACCGCACAGATACGCAGTATTTT	CASWRDRTDTQYF
TRBV27	TRBJ1-1	once	.	TGTGCCAGCATTAAACCAGGTGGGGGCGGAACTTTCTTT	CASIKPGGGGTFF
TRBV4-1	TRBJ2-7	.	.	TGCGCCAGCAGCCAAGACGAGACTTCCAGCTCCTACGAGCAGTACTTC	CASSQDETSSSYEQYF
TRBV5-1	TRBJ1-6	.	.	TGCGCCAGCAGCTCCGGGGTGGGGGGCTCCTATAATTCACCCCTCCACTTT	CASSSGVGGSYNSPLHF
TRBV5-1	TRBJ1-2	.	TRBD1	TGCGCCAGCAGCTCCCTAACAGGGGGGTATGGCTACACCTTC	CASSSLTGGYGYTF
TRBV5-6	TRBJ2-7	once	TRBD2	TGTGCCAGCAGCCTCACGGGACTAGCGGAGGACGAGCAGTACTTC	CASSLTGLAEDEQYF
TRBV5-8	TRBJ1-6	.	.	TGTGCCAGCAGCGGAATACGGGGCTTTTCACCCCTCCACTTT	CASSGIRGFSPLHF
TRBV9	TRBJ1-1	.	.	TGTGCCAGCAGCCTGGGAGGGGCCATGAACACTGAAGCTTTCTTT	CASSLGGAMNTEAFF
TRBV11-2	TRBJ2-3	.	.	TGTGCCAGCAGCACCTGGATGGGGGGGCCGATTATAGATACGCAGTATTTT	CASSTWMGGPIIDTQYF
TRBV28	TRBJ2-7	.	TRBD2	TGTGCCAGCAGTCCCTCCATAGCGGGGGGATACGAGCAGTACTTC	CASSPSIAGGYEQYF
TRBV27	TRBJ2-6	.	.	TGTGCCAGCAGTTCCCTGGCGGTAACTGGGGCCAACGTCCTGACTTTC	CASSSLAVTGANVLTF
TRBV7-2	TRBJ2-1	.	.	TGTGCCAGCAGCTTAGCGATGTCTAGTCATGAGCAGTTCTTC	CASSLAMSSHEQFF
TRBV7-8	TRBJ2-7	.	.	TGTGCCAGCAGCCATCCTCGAAGCAACGAGCAGTACTTC	CASSHPRSNEQYF
TRBV28	TRBJ1-6	.	.	TGTGCCAGCACCCGAGGCCCAGGGTCAGGCTCACCCCTCCACTTT	CASTRGPGSGSPLHF
TRBV18	TRBJ2-3	.	.	TGTGCCAGCTCACCGATTAGCGCAGATACGCAGTATTTT	CASSPISADTQYF
TRBV18	TRBJ1-2	once	TRBD1	TGTGCCAGCTCACCATGGACAGGGGCTAACTATGGCTACACCTTC	CASSPWTGANYGYTF
TRBV9	TRBJ2-1	.	TRBD2	TGTGCCAGCAGCGTAGCGAGCGGGAGAAGCAATGAGCAGTTCTTC	CASSVASGRSNEQFF
TRBV20-1	TRBJ2-3	once	.	TGCAGTGCTAGAGGGGGAGATACGCAGTATTTT	CSARGGDTQYF
TRBV5-4	TRBJ2-7	.	TRBD2	TGTGCCAGCAGCCTGCTCGGACTAGCGGGAGCCCCAAGCCCCAGCTACGAGCAGTACTTC	CASSLLGLAGAPSPSYEQYF
TRBV28	TRBJ1-6	.	.	TGTGCCAGCAGTTTACCCCTCTGGGAGGAAACCTATTCACCCCTCCACTTT	CASSLPLWEETYSPLHF
TRBV2	TRBJ1-1	.	TRBD1	TGTGCCAGCAGTGAGGGGTTCCAGGGGGGGTCTCGGGAAGCTTTCTTT	CASSEGFQGGSREAFF
TRBV18	TRBJ1-4	.	.	TGTGCCAGCTCACCAACGGGGGGGCGAGTGGGTAATGAAAAACTGTTTTTT	CASSPTGGRVGNEKLFF
TRBV28	TRBJ2-3	.	.	TGTGCCAGCAGTTTAGTCCGGCAGGCGGATAGCACAGATACGCAGTATTTT	CASSLVRQADSTDTQYF
TRBV5-6	TRBJ2-6	.	.	TGTGCCAGCAGCTTGGTGCGGTCCTCTGGGGCCAACGTCCTGACTTTC	CASSLVRSSGANVLTF
TRBV7-6	TRBJ2-7	.	TRBD1	TGTGCCAGCAGCCCGAGTCGGGACAGGGGAAACGAGCAGTACTTC	CASSPSRDRGNEQYF
TRBV11-3	TRBJ2-3	.	.	TGTGCCAGCAGCGAAGGGGGCCAGCGGGAAAACTATGGCACAGATACGCAGTATTTT	CASSEGGQRENYGTDTQYF
TRBV7-9	TRBJ1-1	.	.	TGTGCCAGCAGCTTAGGTCAGGGGCCCGAAGCTTTCTTT	CASSLGQGPEAFF
TRBV2	TRBJ1-6	.	TRBD1	TGTGCCAGCAGGGGGACAGGAATGGGTTCACCCCTCCACTTT	CASRGTGMGSPLHF
TRBV11-3	TRBJ2-1	.	TRBD2	TGTGCCAGCAGCTGTTGGACTAGCGGGAGTAAGGATGAGCAGTTCTTC	CASSCWTSGSKDEQFF
TRBV28	TRBJ1-6	.	.	TGTGCCAGCCGAGAGGGGCCGACCTATAATTCACCCCTCCACTTT	CASREGPTYNSPLHF
TRBV4-1	TRBJ2-5	.	.	TGCGCCAGCAGCCAACTTTGGGACGGGGAGACCCAGTACTTC	CASSQLWDGETQYF
TRBV28	TRBJ1-2	.	.	TGTGCCAGCAGTACCACCGGGGGCCGTGAGGGGGGCTACACCTTC	CASSTTGGREGGYTF
TRBV18	TRBJ1-4	.	.	TGTGCCAGCTCACCTCAGGGGCCTGCAACTAATGAAAAACTGTTTTTT	CASSPQGPATNEKLFF
TRBV6-1	TRBJ2-2	.	.	TGTGCCAGCAGTGAGGCCCCTGGCGGACAGTTGACCACCGGGGAGCTGTTTTTT	CASSEAPGGQLTTGELFF